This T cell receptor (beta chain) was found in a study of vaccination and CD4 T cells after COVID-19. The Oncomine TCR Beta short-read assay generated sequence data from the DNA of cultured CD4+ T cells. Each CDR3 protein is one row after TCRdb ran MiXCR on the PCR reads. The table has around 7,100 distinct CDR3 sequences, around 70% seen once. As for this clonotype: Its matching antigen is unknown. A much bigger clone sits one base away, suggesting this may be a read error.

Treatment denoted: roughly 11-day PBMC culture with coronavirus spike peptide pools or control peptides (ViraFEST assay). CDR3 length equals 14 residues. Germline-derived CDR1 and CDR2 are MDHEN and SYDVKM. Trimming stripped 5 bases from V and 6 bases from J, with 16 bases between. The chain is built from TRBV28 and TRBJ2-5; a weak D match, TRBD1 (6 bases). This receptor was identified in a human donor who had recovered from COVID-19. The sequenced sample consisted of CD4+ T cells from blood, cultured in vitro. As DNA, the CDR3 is TGTGCCAGCAGTGTACAGGGTCTTCAACAGACCCAGTACTTC. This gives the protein CASSVQGLQQTQYF.